This is a list of T cell receptor beta chains from one sample in a study of cytomegalovirus exposure and HLA in healthy donors. The table came from immunoSEQ multiplex PCR; TCRdb's copy has only in-frame clones and leaves some out. This sample carries 200,000 or so clones, 84% of them seen once, and the ten largest clones take over 10%. Sample: PBMCs. The receptors derive from a woman younger than 45 in good health and CMV-seropositive. Both conserved end residues are part of each CDR3. D genes are given only for firm matches. Not all rows give a size; the values are once, few, many and, for expanded clones, a class.

V gene	J gene	clone size	D gene	CDR3 protein	CDR3 DNA
TRBV7-9	TRBJ2-1	few	.	CASSWQQGGDEQFF	TGTGCCAGCAGCTGGCAACAGGGAGGGGATGAGCAGTTCTTC
TRBV7-9	TRBJ2-7	.	.	CASSLGQGFDEQYF	TGTGCCAGCAGCTTGGGTCAGGGGTTCGACGAGCAGTACTTC
TRBV5-1	TRBJ2-3	once	.	CASSFGETHGTQYF	TGCGCCAGCAGCTTTGGGGAGACCCACGGTACGCAGTATTTT
TRBV4-2	TRBJ1-1	.	TRBD1	CASSHPTGGLNTEAFF	TGTGCCAGCAGCCACCCGACAGGGGGGCTGAACACTGAAGCTTTCTTT
TRBV2	TRBJ1-4	.	.	CASNEDRFNEKLFF	TGTGCCAGCAACGAAGACAGATTTAATGAAAAACTGTTTTTT
TRBV5-6	TRBJ2-4	.	.	CASSLVRDTVENIQYF	TGTGCCAGCAGCTTGGTCCGGGACACGGTTGAAAACATTCAGTACTTC
TRBV19	TRBJ2-7	few	TRBD1	CASSKPGTGDHEQYF	TGTGCCAGTAGTAAACCCGGGACAGGGGACCACGAGCAGTACTTC
TRBV9	TRBJ2-7	.	TRBD1	CASSAPRGQGFYEQYF	TGTGCCAGCAGCGCCCCCCGAGGACAGGGTTTCTACGAGCAGTACTTC
TRBV18	TRBJ1-1	.	.	CASSPSQGLSANTEAFF	TGTGCCAGCTCACCCTCCCAGGGACTAAGTGCGAACACTGAAGCTTTCTTT
TRBV2	TRBJ1-5	.	.	CASSEALRGGNQPQHF	TGTGCCAGCAGTGAAGCGCTTAGGGGTGGCAATCAGCCCCAGCATTTT
TRBV7-3	TRBJ2-3	.	.	CASSLNAGHPDTQYF	TGTGCCAGCAGCTTAAATGCAGGCCACCCAGATACGCAGTATTTT
TRBV9	TRBJ2-1	once	TRBD2	CASSVQTSSDEQFF	TGTGCCAGCAGCGTCCAGACTAGCAGCGATGAGCAGTTCTTC
TRBV5-1	TRBJ2-5	.	.	CASSLGQSQETQYF	TGCGCCAGCAGCTTGGGACAGTCCCAAGAGACCCAGTACTTC
TRBV10-3	TRBJ1-2	.	TRBD1	CAISLGQGDGYTF	TGTGCCATCAGCCTGGGACAGGGAGATGGCTACACCTTC